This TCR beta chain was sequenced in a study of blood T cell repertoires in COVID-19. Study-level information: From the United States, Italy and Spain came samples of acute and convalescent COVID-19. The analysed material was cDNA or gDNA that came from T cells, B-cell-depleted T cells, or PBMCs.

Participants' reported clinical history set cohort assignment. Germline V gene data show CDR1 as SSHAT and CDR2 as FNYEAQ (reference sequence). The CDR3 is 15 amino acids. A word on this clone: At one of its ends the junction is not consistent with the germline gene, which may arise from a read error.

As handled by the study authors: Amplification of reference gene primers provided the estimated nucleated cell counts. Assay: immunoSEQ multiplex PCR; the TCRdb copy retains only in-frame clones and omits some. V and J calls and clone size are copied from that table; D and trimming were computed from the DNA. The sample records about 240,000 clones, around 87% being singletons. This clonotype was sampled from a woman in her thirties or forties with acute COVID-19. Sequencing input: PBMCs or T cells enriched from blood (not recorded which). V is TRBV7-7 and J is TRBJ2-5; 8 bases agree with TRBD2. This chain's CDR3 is CASSPRAGAPETQYF. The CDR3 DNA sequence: TGTGCTAGCAGCCCCCGAGCGGGAGCCCCAGAGACCCAGTACTTC.